These 32 T cell receptor beta chains originate from one sample sequenced in a study of T cell repertoires in cytomegalovirus infection (dated by TCRdb to about 2019). The data were produced on an Illumina HiSeq 1500. TCRdb trimmed the raw reads at Q25, called clones with MiXCR and kept productive beta chains. Every distinct CDR3 protein forms one entry, paired with its most common genes and DNA. The sample table shows 250,000 or so distinct CDR3 sequences, and more than 9% are seen once. The ten largest clones represent 1.5% to 2% of the sample. Sequencing was done on a sample of PBMCs. These TCRs come from a human donor in good health (CMV status not recorded). Some clones in this sample may be carry-over from other donors' samples.

The rearrangement joins TRBV7-9 to TRBJ2-1, with unresolved D. The V gene's germline CDR1 is SEHNR and CDR2 FQNEAQ (reference sequence). There are 13 residues in the CDR3. Deletions cut 5 bases from V and 5 bases from J, with 10 bases between. The CDR3 coding sequence is TGTGCCAGCAGCACGCTTCTGGACAATGAGCAGTTCTTC. Amino acids: CASSTLLDNEQFF.

The V call is TRBV7-6, the J call TRBJ2-7; TRBD2 agrees at 9 bases. Germline V gives CDR1 SGHVS, CDR2 FNYEAQ. Trimming took 5 bases from V and 1 from J; bases not matched to a gene: 3. This CDR3 is 14 amino acids long. The CDR3 nucleotides read TGTGCCAGCAGCGATCTAGCGGGGTCCTACGAGCAGTACTTC. Translated, it gives CASSDLAGSYEQYF. Full variable domain (outside the CDR3, taken from reference TRBV7-6 and TRBJ2-7): GAGVSQSPRYKVTKRGQDVALRCDPISGHVSLYWYRQALGQGPEFLTYFNYEAQQDKSGLPNDRFSAERPEGSISTLTIQRTEQRDSAMYRCASSDLAGSYEQYFGPGTRLTVT.

The CDR3 protein is CAISETLPGQSTANYGYTF. CDR3 DNA: TGTGCCATCAGTGAGACCCTTCCGGGACAGTCAACAGCTAACTATGGCTACACCTTC. The chain combines TRBV10-3 with TRBJ1-2, with 7 nucleotides matching TRBD1. The CDR3 is 19 residues long. V lost 2 bases and J lost 0; bases outside the gene matches: 15. The germline V gene encodes CDR1 ENHRY and CDR2 SYGVKD.

This clonotype has only a few counts. The chain is built from TRBV6-4 and TRBJ1-1; D may be TRBD1 (5 bases). CDR1 is MRHNA and CDR2 is SNTAGT in the germline V gene. V gave up 5 bases and J gave up 3 bases, with 10 bases separating them. The CDR3 sequence is 13 residues long. The CDR3 is CASSSDTDTEAFF. The CDR3 region has the DNA TGTGCCAGCAGTTCGGACACGGACACTGAAGCTTTCTTT.

Details on this clonotype: It is likely a read error, because the conserved phenylalanine at the end of the CDR3 is missing. This sequence joins TRBV19 and TRBJ1-4, with a tentative D call TRBD1 (5 bases). In germline, CDR1 is LNHDA, CDR2 SQIVND (reference sequence). Trimming took off 3 bases at V and 10 bases at J, with 18 bases between the two ends. This CDR3 is 15 amino acids long. Here the CDR3 reads CASSIGGTGNRKLFI. CDR3 coding DNA: TGTGCCAGTAGTATCGGAGGGACGGGAAACAGAAAACTGTTTATT.

This clonotype has a single count. The chain joins TRBV7-3 to TRBJ2-3, with TRBD2 matching 7 bases. Germline V gives CDR1 SGHTA, CDR2 FQGTGA. Germline trimming cut 1 base from V and 2 bases from J; bases unmatched to any gene: 6. The CDR3 sequence is 16 residues long. CDR3 in DNA: TGTGCCAGCAGCTTAATGGGGGGGAGCGCCACAGATACGCAGTATTTT. Residues: CASSLMGGSATDTQYF.

The rearrangement joins TRBV6-5 to TRBJ2-3; 7 nucleotides align to TRBD2. J gave up 0 bases and V 4 bases, and 7 bases lay outside the gene matches. This CDR3 has 16 residues. The germline gives CDR1 MNHEY, CDR2 SVGAGI. CDR3 amino acids: CASSSPSGTSTDTQYF. CDR3 nucleotides: TGTGCCAGCAGTTCCCCTAGCGGTACTAGCACAGATACGCAGTATTTT.

This clonotype showed up many times. The V call is TRBV12-5, the J call TRBJ2-4; no clear D gene. The CDR3 runs 13 residues. Germline loops: CDR1 LGHNT, CDR2 FRNRAP. V shed 3 bases and J shed 3 bases, with 6 bases lying between them. CDR3 DNA sequence: TGTGCTAGTGGTTTAGCAGTCAAAAACATTCAGTACTTC. It specifies CASGLAVKNIQYF.

Many counts were recorded for this clonotype. The V gene is TRBV7-2, the J gene TRBJ1-1; 7 bases align to TRBD1. The CDR3 consists of 15 residues. Germline V lookup: CDR1 SGHTA, CDR2 FQGNSA. V shed 5 bases, J shed 0 bases, and the junction held 6 bases outside the gene matches. CDR3 in amino acids: CASSPEGQLNTEAFF. The CDR3 bases are TGTGCCAGCAGCCCAGAGGGACAGTTGAACACTGAAGCTTTCTTT.

This clonotype was picked up a small number of times. This chain links TRBV19 with TRBJ2-1, with 11 bases that match TRBD2. Germline V gene lookup returns CDR1 LNHDA and CDR2 SQIVND (reference sequence). This CDR3 contains 17 residues. The V and J ends lost 2 bases and 6 bases, in that order; junction bases with no gene match: 9. The CDR3 nucleotides are TGTGCCAGTAGTATACCCACAGGGCTAGCGGGAGGCAATGAGCAGTTCTTC. Translated: CASSIPTGLAGGNEQFF.

The sample holds many counts of this clonotype. As DNA, the CDR3 is TGTGCCAGCAGTCAGGGACAGGGGTACACAGATACGCAGTATTTT. Amino acid sequence: CASSQGQGYTDTQYF. The chain joins TRBV6-1 to TRBJ2-3; 10 bases map to TRBD1. V lost 5 bases, J lost 2 bases, and 4 bases stayed unmatched. The CDR3 contains 15 residues. Germline lookup yields CDR1 MNHNS and CDR2 SASEGT.

This clonotype was observed a handful of times. In DNA, the CDR3 is TGCGCCAGCAGCTTGGGTGTGACTAGTATCGGTGAGCAGTTCTTC. As protein: CASSLGVTSIGEQFF. The chain recombines TRBV5-1 with TRBJ2-1; D is perhaps TRBD2 (6 bases). This CDR3 has 15 residues. CDR1 is SGHRS, CDR2 YFSETQ, per germline. The V gene lost 0 bases and the J gene lost 9 bases, with 16 bases spanning the gap.

Only a few counts were recorded for this clonotype. The junction does not match germline at one end; this may be a read error. The J gene is TRBJ1-6, the V gene TRBV28; 7 positions agree with TRBD1. CDR1 is MDHEN, CDR2 SYDVKM, per germline. CDR3 length equals 15 residues. As DNA, the CDR3 is TGTGCCAGCAGTTTATCCCTCGGGGGCAGGGGGATTACAGTTTTT. Protein: CASSLSLGGRGITVF.

This clonotype was seen a handful of times. The genes are TRBV9 and TRBJ2-7; perhaps TRBD1 as D (6 bases). Trimming took 4 bases from V and 2 from J, leaving 13 bases between them. Germline V gives CDR1 SGDLS, CDR2 YYNGEE. The CDR3 totals 14 residues. The CDR3 here is CASSPNHRAYEQYF. The CDR3 nucleotides are TGTGCCAGCAGCCCCAACCACAGGGCCTACGAGCAGTACTTC.

Concerning this clonotype: A read error may explain this, as a much larger clone is one base away. This chain uses TRBV12-3 or TRBV12-4 with TRBJ1-2; D is undetermined. The CDR3 is made up of 13 amino acids. The CDR3 here is CASSFKEVDGCTF. Here the CDR3 DNA reads TGTGCCAGCAGTTTTAAGGAAGTGGATGGCTGCACCTTC.

This clonotype was seen at least ten times. The rearrangement joins TRBV7-8 to TRBJ2-2, with D maybe TRBD1 (6 bases). V shed 4 bases and J shed 6 bases, with 15 bases lying between them. The germline V gene encodes CDR1 SGHVS and CDR2 FQNEAQ. This CDR3 has 15 amino acids. The CDR3 DNA reads as TGTGCCAGCAGCTATCGACAAGGGGGTTCCGGGGAGCTGTTTTTT. Translated: CASSYRQGGSGELFF.

This clonotype was detected only a few times. This chain connects TRBV24-1 to TRBJ1-1; TRBD1 matches at 7 bases. The CDR3 covers 15 residues. From germline, CDR1 is KGHDR and CDR2 SFDVKD. Trimming removed 4 bases from V and 5 bases from J; junction bases left unmatched: 9. The CDR3 region is CATSDAGTEKTEAFF. In DNA, the CDR3 is TGTGCCACCAGTGACGCCGGGACAGAGAAGACTGAAGCTTTCTTT.

The table lists this clonotype with a few counts. This rearrangement joins TRBV15 to TRBJ2-7; D is unclear. V lost 5 bases to trimming and J lost 2 bases, with 10 bases between them. The CDR3 extends over 13 amino acids. CDR1 LNHNV and CDR2 YYDKDF come from the germline V gene (reference sequence). This chain's CDR3 is CATSPYSTYEQYF. CDR3 nucleotide sequence: TGTGCCACCAGCCCCTACTCGACCTACGAGCAGTACTTC.

This chain joins TRBV10-3 and TRBJ1-2; D possibly corresponds to TRBD1 (5 bases). V was clipped by 3 bases and J by 1 base, with 12 bases between them. The CDR3 is 15 residues long. CDR1 is ENHRY, CDR2 SYGVKD, per germline. The CDR3 sequence is CAISEGERNNYGYTF. The CDR3 DNA is TGTGCCATCAGTGAAGGGGAGAGAAATAACTATGGCTACACCTTC.

This clonotype was observed a few times. The rearrangement uses TRBV29-1 and TRBJ1-2; the D is unclear. Germline V gene sequence: CDR1 SQVTM, CDR2 ANQGSEA. Trimming pared 3 bases from V and 5 bases from J, leaving 10 bases between. This CDR3 is 12 amino acids long. DNA of the CDR3: TGCAGCGTTGACAAGGACCCGTATGGCTACACCTTC. This codes for CSVDKDPYGYTF.

This clonotype came up a few times. The chain employs TRBV28 and TRBJ2-3; D is undetermined. This CDR3 comprises 15 residues. With 4 bases removed from V and 4 bases from J, the gap between germline ends came to 15 bases. Germline CDR1 MDHEN, CDR2 SYDVKM. The CDR3 region has the DNA TGTGCCAGCAGTTCGGACCCGTCACGCGCAGATACGCAGTATTTT. As protein: CASSSDPSRADTQYF.

Of note for this clonotype: A single base separates this from a much larger clone, so it may be a read error. The chain uses TRBV6-6 and TRBJ2-2; D is undetermined. Trimming shortened V by 10 bases and J by 2 bases, and 17 bases separated the two germline ends. This CDR3 has 15 amino acids. The germline CDR1 and CDR2 sequences are MNHNY and SVGAGI (reference sequence). Here the CDR3 reads CANTAPELNTGELFF. CDR3 coding DNA: TGTGCCAACACAGCCCCGGAATTAAACACCGGGGAGCTGTTTTTT.

This clonotype has a handful of counts. The chain joins TRBV19 to TRBJ2-7; 8 nucleotides agree with TRBD1. V gave up 2 bases and J gave up 3 bases; unmatched junction bases: 3. CDR1 and CDR2 (germline): LNHDA, SQIVND (reference sequence). The CDR3 covers 14 residues. CDR3 loop: CASSIQGADYEQYF. The CDR3 nucleotides are TGTGCCAGTAGTATACAGGGGGCGGACTACGAGCAGTACTTC.

There are many counts of this clonotype. The CDR3 protein is CASSLAAGANEQFF. CDR3 bases: TGTGCCAGCAGCTTAGCAGCGGGAGCTAATGAGCAGTTCTTC. The chain recombines TRBV7-2 with TRBJ2-1; 8 bases align to TRBD2. This CDR3 is built from 14 residues. The germline V gene encodes CDR1 SGHTA and CDR2 FQGNSA. After removal of 0 bases from V and 7 bases from J, the junction contained 2 bases not matched to a gene.

In its sample, this clonotype was seen a few times. The chain is built from TRBV15 and TRBJ2-3; D possibly corresponds to TRBD1 (5 bases). Germline-derived CDR1 and CDR2 are LNHNV and YYDKDF (reference sequence). The V gene lost 4 bases and the J gene lost 1 base, with 12 bases spanning the gap. The CDR3 is 15 amino acids. For the CDR3, the DNA is TGTGCCACCAGCACAGACAGCCATGGCACAGATACGCAGTATTTT. Its protein is CATSTDSHGTDTQYF.

The table lists this clonotype with many counts. In nucleotides, the CDR3 is TGTGCCAGCACCTCGTCAGGGACAGATACGCAGTATTTT. Amino acid sequence: CASTSSGTDTQYF. The V call is TRBV11-3, the J call TRBJ2-3; TRBD1 might be the D (5 bases). CDR1 and CDR2 (germline): SGHNT, YENEEA. V lost 7 bases and J 3 bases, leaving 11 bases between the germline ends. The CDR3 is made up of 13 amino acids.

About this clonotype: Possible read error: a much larger clone is one base away. CDR3 region: CASSWGRRRRETQYF. The CDR3 bases are TGTGCCAGCAGTTGGGGCAGGCGGCGCCGGGAGACCCAGTACTTC. The chain combines TRBV12-3 or TRBV12-4 with TRBJ2-5; TRBD1 is a possible D gene (5 bases). Between the trimmed V and J ends, which lost 4 bases and 5 bases, there was a span of 17 bases. This CDR3 region has 15 residues.

For the CDR3, the DNA is TGCAGTGCCCCCGGGACTTCCCAAGAGACCCAGTACTTC. It specifies CSAPGTSQETQYF. This chain connects TRBV20-1 to TRBJ2-5, with D perhaps TRBD2 (6 bases). Between the trimmed V and J ends, which lost 6 bases and 1 base, there was a span of 12 bases. The CDR3 consists of 13 residues. The germline V gene has CDR1 DFQATT and CDR2 SNEGSKA (reference sequence).

J is TRBJ2-7 and V is TRBV19, with 10 bases that match TRBD1. After removal of 5 bases from V and 1 base from J, the junction contained 8 bases not matched to a gene. The CDR3 is made up of 16 amino acids. CDR1 and CDR2 from the germline V gene are LNHDA and SQIVND (reference sequence). The CDR3 region has the DNA TGTGCCAGTAGTTCACTTGGACAGGGGGGGTCCTACGAGCAGTACTTC. Translated: CASSSLGQGGSYEQYF. Supplemented by reference TRBV19 and TRBJ2-7, the full variable domain reads DGGITQSPKYLFRKEGQNVTLSCEQNLNHDAMYWYRQDPGQGLRLIYYSQIVNDFQKGDIAEGYSVSREKKESFPLTVTSAQKNPTAFYLCASSSLGQGGSYEQYFGPGTRLTVT.

The chain joins TRBV2 to TRBJ2-1; 13 bases match TRBD2. The germline gives CDR1 SNHLY, CDR2 FYNNEI. This CDR3 comprises 15 residues. The trim removed 1 base at V and 6 bases at J, leaving 0 bases unmatched. CDR3 loop: CASSEGLAGGNEQFF. DNA for the CDR3: TGTGCCAGCAGTGAAGGACTAGCGGGAGGCAATGAGCAGTTCTTC.

This clonotype has a handful of counts. The chain recombines TRBV6-2 or TRBV6-3 with TRBJ2-7; D is unclear. Per the germline V gene, CDR1 is MNHEY and CDR2 is SVGEGT. The CDR3 sequence is 16 residues long. V lost 5 bases and J lost 1, with 18 bases in between. CDR3 protein: CASSPYETRRSYEQYF. The CDR3 DNA reads as TGTGCCAGCAGTCCCTACGAAACCAGGAGATCCTACGAGCAGTACTTC.

This rearrangement joins TRBV20-1 to TRBJ2-1, with 8 bases fitting TRBD2. The germline gives CDR1 DFQATT, CDR2 SNEGSKA (reference sequence). The CDR3 is made up of 16 amino acids. V trimming: 7 bases; J trimming: 9 bases; junction bases outside the gene matches: 20. The CDR3 loop is CSDRPLLAGTPSEQFF. DNA of the CDR3: TGCAGTGACAGACCGCTGTTAGCGGGGACCCCCAGTGAGCAGTTCTTC.